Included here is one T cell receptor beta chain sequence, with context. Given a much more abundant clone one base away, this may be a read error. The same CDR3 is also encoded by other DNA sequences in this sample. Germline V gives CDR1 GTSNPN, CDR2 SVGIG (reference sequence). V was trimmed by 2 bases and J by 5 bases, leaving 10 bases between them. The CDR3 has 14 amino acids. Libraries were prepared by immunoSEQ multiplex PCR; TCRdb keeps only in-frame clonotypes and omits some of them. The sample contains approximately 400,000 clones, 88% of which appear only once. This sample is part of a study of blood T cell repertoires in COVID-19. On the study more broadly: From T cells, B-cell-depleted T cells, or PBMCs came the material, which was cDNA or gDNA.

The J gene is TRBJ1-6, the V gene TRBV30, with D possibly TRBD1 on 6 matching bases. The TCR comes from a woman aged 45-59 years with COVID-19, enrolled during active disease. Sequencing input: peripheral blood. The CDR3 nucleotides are TGTGCCTGGAGTCGGGGACAAGATAATTCACCCCTCCACTTT. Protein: CAWSRGQDNSPLHF.